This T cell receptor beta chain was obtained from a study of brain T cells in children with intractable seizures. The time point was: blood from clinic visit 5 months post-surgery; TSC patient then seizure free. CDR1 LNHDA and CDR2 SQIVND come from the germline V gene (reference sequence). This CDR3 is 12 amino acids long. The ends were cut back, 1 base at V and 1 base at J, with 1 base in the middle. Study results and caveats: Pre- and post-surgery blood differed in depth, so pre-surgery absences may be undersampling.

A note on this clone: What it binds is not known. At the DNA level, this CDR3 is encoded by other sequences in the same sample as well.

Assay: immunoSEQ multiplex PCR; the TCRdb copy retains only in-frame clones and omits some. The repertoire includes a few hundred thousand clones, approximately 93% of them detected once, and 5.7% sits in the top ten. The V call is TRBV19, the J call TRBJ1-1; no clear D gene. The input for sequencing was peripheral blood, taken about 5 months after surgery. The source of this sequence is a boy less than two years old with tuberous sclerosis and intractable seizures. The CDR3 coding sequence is TGTGCCAGTAGTATAGGGAACACTGAAGCTTTCTTT. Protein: CASSIGNTEAFF.